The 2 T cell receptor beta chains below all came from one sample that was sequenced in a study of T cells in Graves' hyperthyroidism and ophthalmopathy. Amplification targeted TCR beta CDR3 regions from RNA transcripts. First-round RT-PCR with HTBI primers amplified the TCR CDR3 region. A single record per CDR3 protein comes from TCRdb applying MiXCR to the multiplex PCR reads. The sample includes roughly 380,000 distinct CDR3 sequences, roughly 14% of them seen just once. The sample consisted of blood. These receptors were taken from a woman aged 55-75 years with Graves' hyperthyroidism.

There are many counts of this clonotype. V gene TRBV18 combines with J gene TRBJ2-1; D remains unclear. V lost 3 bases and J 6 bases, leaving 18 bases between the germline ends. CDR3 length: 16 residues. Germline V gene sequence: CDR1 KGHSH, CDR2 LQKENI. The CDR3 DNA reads TGTGCCAGCTCACCGTCACCCAGATCGTCAGGCAATGAGCAGTTCTTC. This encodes CASSPSPRSSGNEQFF.

Here the CDR3 reads CASSLRGGANTGELFF. The CDR3 coding sequence is TGTGCCAGCAGCTTGAGAGGCGGAGCGAACACCGGGGAGCTGTTTTTT. The genes are TRBV5-4 and TRBJ2-2; the D is unclear. The germline CDR1 and CDR2 sequences are SGHNT and YYREEE (reference sequence). This CDR3 region has 16 residues. V lost 1 base and J 0 bases, leaving 10 bases between the germline ends.